This TCR beta chain appears in the sequencing data of a study of neurological immune-mediated disorders. cDNA synthesis was performed by 5'RACE with 10-nucleotide random UMIs. TCRdb re-analysed the 5' RACE reads in MiXCR, keeping a single row per CDR3 protein. The sample lists 40,000 or so distinct CDR3 sequences, about 3.3% occurring once. This clonotype was seen ten or more times. The antigen remains unidentified. At one end the junction does not follow the germline gene, possibly because of a read error. Time point reported: longitudinal time-point 1 (baseline). Notes on the study in general: One related-CDR3 cluster, identified by phylogenetic grouping, held the repertoires of 18 of 34 multiple sclerosis patients and was a possible signature. Falling below healthy controls, multiple sclerosis showed the least TCR clonal expansion, while HTLV-1-associated myelopathy showed the most.

What was sequenced was PBMCs. The TCR originated in a woman aged 55-75 years with multiple sclerosis.

Here the CDR3 DNA reads TGTGCTAGCAGCCTTGGGACAGGGTCCCACAATGAGCAGTTCTTC. It yields the protein CASSLGTGSHNEQFF. The chain is built from TRBV7-7 and TRBJ2-1; 9 bases fit TRBD1. The CDR3 consists of 15 residues. Germline V gene data show CDR1 as SSHAT and CDR2 as FNYEAQ (reference sequence).